The source of this TCR beta chain is a study of immune evolution from preneoplasia to lung adenocarcinoma. TCRdb keeps only in-frame clones here, not all; method: immunoSEQ multiplex PCR. The table records around 40,000 clones, less than 80% of them present only once. This CDR3 contains 17 residues. Germline loops: CDR1 MGHRA, CDR2 YSYEKL. Losses at the gene ends were 4 bases for V and 4 bases for J; bases not matched to a gene: 8. Patient tissue came from resections in Japan or China, 2014–2017. J is TRBJ2-3 and V is TRBV4-1; 13 bases are a match to TRBD2. Sequencing input: FFPE invasive lung adenocarcinoma tissue. This receptor was identified in a person between 60 and 69 years old with lung adenocarcinoma. The CDR3 sequence: CASSPLAGGPRSDTQYF. The CDR3 DNA sequence: TGCGCCAGCAGCCCACTAGCGGGAGGGCCGAGGTCAGATACGCAGTATTTT.